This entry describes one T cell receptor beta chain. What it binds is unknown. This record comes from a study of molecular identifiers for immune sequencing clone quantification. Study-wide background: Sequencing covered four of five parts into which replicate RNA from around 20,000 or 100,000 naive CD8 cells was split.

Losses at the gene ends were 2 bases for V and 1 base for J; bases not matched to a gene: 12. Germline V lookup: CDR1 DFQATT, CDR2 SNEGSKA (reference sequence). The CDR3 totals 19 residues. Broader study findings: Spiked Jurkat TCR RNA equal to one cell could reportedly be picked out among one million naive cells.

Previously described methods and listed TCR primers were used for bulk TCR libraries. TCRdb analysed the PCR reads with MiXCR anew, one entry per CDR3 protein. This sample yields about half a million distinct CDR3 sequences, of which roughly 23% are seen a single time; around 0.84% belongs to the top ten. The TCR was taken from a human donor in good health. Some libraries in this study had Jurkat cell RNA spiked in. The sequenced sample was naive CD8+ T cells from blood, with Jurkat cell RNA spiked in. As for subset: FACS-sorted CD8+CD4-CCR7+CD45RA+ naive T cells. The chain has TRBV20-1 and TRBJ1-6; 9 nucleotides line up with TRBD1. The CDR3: CSARPYRDREVSYNSPLHF. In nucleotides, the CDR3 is TGCAGTGCTAGACCCTACCGGGACAGGGAGGTGTCCTATAATTCACCCCTCCACTTT.